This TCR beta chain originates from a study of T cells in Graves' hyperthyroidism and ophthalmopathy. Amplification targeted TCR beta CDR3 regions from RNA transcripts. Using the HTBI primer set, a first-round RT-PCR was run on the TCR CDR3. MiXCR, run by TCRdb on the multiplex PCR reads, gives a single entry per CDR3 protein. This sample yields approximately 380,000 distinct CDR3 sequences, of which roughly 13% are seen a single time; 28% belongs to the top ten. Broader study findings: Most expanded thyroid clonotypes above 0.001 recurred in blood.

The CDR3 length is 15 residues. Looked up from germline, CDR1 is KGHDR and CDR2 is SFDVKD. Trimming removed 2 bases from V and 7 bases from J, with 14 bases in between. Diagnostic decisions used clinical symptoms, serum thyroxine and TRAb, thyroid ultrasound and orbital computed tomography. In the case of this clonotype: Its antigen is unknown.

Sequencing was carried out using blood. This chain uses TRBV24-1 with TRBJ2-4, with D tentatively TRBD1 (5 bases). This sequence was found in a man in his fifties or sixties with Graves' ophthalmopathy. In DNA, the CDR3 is TGTGCCACCAGTGATTCGGCCAGGGAAGGGAACATTCAGTACTTC. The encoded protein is CATSDSAREGNIQYF.